The source of this T cell receptor (beta chain) is a study of tumor-infiltrating lymphocytes in localized non-small cell lung cancer. Study details: From each patient, both tumor and uninvolved lung, non-adjacent to tumor, were sampled. Study-wide points: Tumors had more T cell infiltration than uninvolved lung, per TCRbeta sequencing and CD3 counts. Tumor T-cell fraction from TCR sequencing was not associated with recurrence-free survival (p = 0.61).

Concerning this clone itself: What it binds is unknown.

Germline loops: CDR1 MDHEN, CDR2 SYDVKM. The CDR3 runs to 15 residues. Trimming cost V 8 bases and J 6 bases; bases outside gene matches: 10. The protocol was immunoSEQ multiplex PCR, while the TCRdb copy is restricted to in-frame clones and leaves out a portion. The table lists 8,000 to 10,000 clones, approximately 82% of them singletons. Sequencing used lung tumor tissue. V gene TRBV28 combines with J gene TRBJ2-5; 12 bases are shared with TRBD1. The source of this sequence is a human donor with non-small cell lung cancer. CDR3 DNA: TGTGCCAGCCGCACCGGGGGACAGGGGGCGAAGACCCAGTACTTC. Translation gives CASRTGGQGAKTQYF.